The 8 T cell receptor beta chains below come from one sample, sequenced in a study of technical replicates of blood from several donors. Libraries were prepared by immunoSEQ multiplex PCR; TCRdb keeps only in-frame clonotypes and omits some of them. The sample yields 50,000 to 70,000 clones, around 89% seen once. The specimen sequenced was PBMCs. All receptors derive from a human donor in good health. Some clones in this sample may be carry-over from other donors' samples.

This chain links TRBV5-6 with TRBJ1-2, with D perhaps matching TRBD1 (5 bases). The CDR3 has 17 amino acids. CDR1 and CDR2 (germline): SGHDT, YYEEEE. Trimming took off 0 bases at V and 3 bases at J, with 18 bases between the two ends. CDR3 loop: CASSLAAGHLQDYGYTF. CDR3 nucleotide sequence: TGTGCCAGCAGCTTGGCCGCAGGGCACCTACAGGACTATGGCTACACCTTC.

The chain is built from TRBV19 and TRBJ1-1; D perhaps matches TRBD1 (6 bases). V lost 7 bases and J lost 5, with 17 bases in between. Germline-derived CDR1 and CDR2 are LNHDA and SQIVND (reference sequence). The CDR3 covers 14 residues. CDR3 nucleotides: TGTGCCAGTAACTACCAGGGGATTTTAACTGAAGCTTTCTTT. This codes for CASNYQGILTEAFF.

CDR3 amino acids: CASSVASGATDTQYF. The CDR3 DNA is TGTGCCAGCAGTGTGGCTAGCGGGGCCACAGATACGCAGTATTTT. The gene calls are TRBV6-4 and TRBJ2-3; TRBD2 aligns across 9 bases. The CDR3 totals 15 residues. Germline V gives CDR1 MRHNA, CDR2 SNTAGT. V lost 4 bases to trimming and J lost 2 bases; unmatched junction nucleotides: 4.

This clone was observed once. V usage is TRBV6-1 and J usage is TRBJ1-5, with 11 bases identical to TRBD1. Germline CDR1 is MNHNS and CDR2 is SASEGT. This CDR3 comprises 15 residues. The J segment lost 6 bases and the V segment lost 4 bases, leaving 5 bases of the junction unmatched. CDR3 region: CASSGGQGARQPQHF. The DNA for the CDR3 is TGTGCCAGCAGTGGAGGACAGGGGGCGCGTCAGCCCCAGCATTTT.

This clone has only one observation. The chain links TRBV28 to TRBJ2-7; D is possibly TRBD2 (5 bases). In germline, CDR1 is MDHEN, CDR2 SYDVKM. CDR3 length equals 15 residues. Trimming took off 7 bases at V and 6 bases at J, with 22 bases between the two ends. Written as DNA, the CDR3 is TGTGCCAGCATAAAAAGTGAGGGAGTTGTTTCCGAGCAGTACTTC. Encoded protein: CASIKSEGVVSEQYF.

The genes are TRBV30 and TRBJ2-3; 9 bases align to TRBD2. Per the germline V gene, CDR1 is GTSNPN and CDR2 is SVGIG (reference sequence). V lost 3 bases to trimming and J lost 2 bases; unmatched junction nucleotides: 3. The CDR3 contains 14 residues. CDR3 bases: TGTGCCTGGAGGGTAGCGGGGGTCACAGATACGCAGTATTTT. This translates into CAWRVAGVTDTQYF.

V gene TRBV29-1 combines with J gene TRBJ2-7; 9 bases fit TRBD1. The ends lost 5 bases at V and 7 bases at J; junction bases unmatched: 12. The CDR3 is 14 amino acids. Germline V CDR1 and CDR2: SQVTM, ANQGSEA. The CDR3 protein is CSVKNRGQIVEQYF. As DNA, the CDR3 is TGCAGCGTTAAAAACAGGGGGCAAATTGTGGAGCAGTACTTC.

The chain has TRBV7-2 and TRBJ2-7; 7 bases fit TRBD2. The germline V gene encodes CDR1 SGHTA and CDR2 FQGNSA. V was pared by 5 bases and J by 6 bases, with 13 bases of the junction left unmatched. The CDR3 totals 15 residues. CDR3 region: CASSPHSGVTFEQYF. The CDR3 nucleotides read TGTGCCAGCAGCCCCCACAGCGGGGTCACGTTCGAGCAGTACTTC.